Below, 13 T cell receptor beta chains from the same sample are listed, as sequenced in a study of T cell repertoires in cytomegalovirus infection. TCRdb processed the reads anew with MiXCR; each CDR3 protein has one entry. The sample records fewer than 250,000 distinct CDR3 sequences, over 9% being singletons. Sequenced material: PBMCs. These receptors were collected from a human donor in good health (CMV status not recorded). Some clones in this sample may be carry-over from other donors' samples.

This clonotype occurred many times. The rearrangement uses TRBV7-2 and TRBJ2-1; TRBD1 agrees at 8 bases. The length of the CDR3 is 16 residues. V lost 4 bases to trimming and J lost 7 bases; unmatched junction nucleotides: 12. Germline loops: CDR1 SGHTA, CDR2 FQGNSA. The CDR3 here is CASSSQGGIYGNEQFF. The DNA of the CDR3 is TGTGCCAGCAGCTCACAGGGGGGAATTTACGGAAATGAGCAGTTCTTC.

This clonotype was observed a few times. CDR3 protein: CASSYTGNNSPLHF. The CDR3 region has the DNA TGTGCCAGCAGTTATACAGGGAACAATTCACCCCTCCACTTT. The genes are TRBV6-5 and TRBJ1-6, with D possibly TRBD1 on 6 matching bases. CDR3 length: 14 amino acids. The germline V gene encodes CDR1 MNHEY and CDR2 SVGAGI. Trimming cost V 3 bases and J 7 bases, with 10 bases left between them.

There are a few counts of this clonotype. The chain employs TRBV6-2 or TRBV6-3 and TRBJ2-1; D gene ambiguous. CDR3 length equals 14 residues. V lost 6 bases and J 7 bases, leaving 16 bases between the germline ends. Per the germline V gene, CDR1 is MNHEY and CDR2 is SVGEGT. CDR3 residues: CASSPQVRWNEQFF. As DNA, the CDR3 is TGTGCCAGCAGCCCCCAGGTGAGATGGAATGAGCAGTTCTTC.

The chain combines TRBV9 with TRBJ2-1; D is possibly TRBD2 (5 bases). The CDR3 is 14 amino acids. Trimming pared 0 bases from V and 5 bases from J, leaving 9 bases between. Per germline, CDR1 SGDLS and CDR2 YYNGEE. The CDR3 DNA reads as TGTGCCAGCAGCGTAGACTCGGGAAACAATGAGCAGTTCTTC. As protein: CASSVDSGNNEQFF. Combining the CDR3 with reference TRBV9 and TRBJ2-1 gives the whole variable domain DSGVTQTPKHLITATGQRVTLRCSPRSGDLSVYWYQQSLDQGLQFLIQYYNGEERAKGNILERFSAQQFPDLHSELNLSSLELGDSALYFCASSVDSGNNEQFFGPGTRLTVL.

V usage is TRBV19 and J usage is TRBJ2-7, with 10 bases fitting TRBD2. V shed 3 bases, J shed 3 bases, and the junction held 2 bases outside the gene matches. The CDR3 has 14 residues. The germline gives CDR1 LNHDA, CDR2 SQIVND (reference sequence). The CDR3 nucleotides are TGTGCCAGTAGTATTCGACTAGCGGGCTACGAGCAGTACTTC. Encoded protein: CASSIRLAGYEQYF.

Comments on this clonotype: Since no conserved phenylalanine or tryptophan closes the CDR3, a read error is the likely cause. This chain uses TRBV20-1 with TRBJ2-5; D perhaps matches TRBD2 (7 bases). Germline CDR1 is DFQATT and CDR2 is SNEGSKA (reference sequence). The CDR3 loop spans 16 amino acids. Trimming left V 3 bases short and J 9 bases short, with 26 bases between. The CDR3 DNA reads TGCAGTGCTAGCTCTCCTCGTCGGGGGGCCCCTGGGGCCCAGTACTTA. This gives the protein CSASSPRRGAPGAQYL.

Note on this clonotype: One base away lies a much larger clone, so this may be a sequencing read error. The chain uses TRBV12-3 or TRBV12-4 and TRBJ2-7, with D tentatively TRBD2 (7 bases). Trimming cost V 1 base and J 7 bases, with 14 bases left between them. CDR3 length equals 14 residues. Here the CDR3 DNA reads TGTGCCAGCAGTTTAGGTCGGGGGGCCGGGGAGCAGTACTTC. Protein product: CASSLGRGAGEQYF.

This clonotype was observed many times. The rearrangement joins TRBV7-2 to TRBJ2-3; 13 nucleotides align to TRBD2. With V trimmed by 3 bases and J by 2 bases, 8 bases remained unmatched. Looked up from germline, CDR1 is SGHTA and CDR2 is FQGNSA. The CDR3 has 18 residues. The CDR3 protein is CASSLNGLAGDTTDTQYF. The CDR3 coding sequence is TGTGCCAGCAGCTTGAACGGACTAGCGGGGGACACCACAGATACGCAGTATTTT.

This clonotype has a count of ten or more. This chain uses TRBV6-1 with TRBJ2-7; 9 bases are a match to TRBD1. Germline V gene data show CDR1 as MNHNS and CDR2 as SASEGT. CDR3 length equals 14 residues. J lost 1 base, V lost 4 bases, and 2 bases had no gene match. The CDR3 DNA reads as TGTGCCAGCAGTGCCGGGACAGGGTCCTACGAGCAGTACTTC. Translated: CASSAGTGSYEQYF.

The table lists this clonotype with many counts. The chain has TRBV7-9 and TRBJ1-1, with D maybe TRBD1 (5 bases). Germline V CDR1 and CDR2: SEHNR, FQNEAQ (reference sequence). The ends were cut back, 2 bases at V and 4 bases at J, with 20 bases in the middle. CDR3 length: 17 residues. CDR3 loop: CASSLWDQGPGGTEAFF. In DNA, the CDR3 is TGTGCCAGCAGCTTATGGGACCAGGGCCCCGGAGGCACTGAAGCTTTCTTT. Complete variable domain (other parts from reference TRBV7-9 and TRBJ1-1): DTGVSQNPRHKITKRGQNVTFRCDPISEHNRLYWYRQTLGQGPEFLTYFQNEAQLEKSRLLSDRFSAERPKGSFSTLEIQRTEQGDSAMYLCASSLWDQGPGGTEAFFGQGTRLTVV.

Only a few counts were recorded for this clonotype. The gene calls are TRBV6-4 and TRBJ2-1, with a tentative D call TRBD2 (6 bases). The CDR3 spans 13 residues. CDR1 MRHNA and CDR2 SNTAGT come from the germline V gene. V lost 4 bases to trimming and J lost 8 bases, with 12 bases between them. The CDR3 loop reads CASSVGAGDEQFF. CDR3 sequence (DNA): TGTGCCAGCAGTGTTGGAGCGGGCGATGAGCAGTTCTTC.

This clonotype was seen at least ten times. The junction departs from the called germline gene at one end, perhaps through a read error. V and J are TRBV4-3 and TRBJ2-5, with unresolved D. The CDR3 is 13 residues long. Germline lookup yields CDR1 LGHNA and CDR2 YSLEER. The CDR3 DNA reads TGTGCCAGCAGCCAAGATCTTTCGGAGACCCAGTACTTC. The encoded protein is CASSQDLSETQYF.

The chain recombines TRBV6-2 or TRBV6-3 with TRBJ1-5; 10 nucleotides match TRBD1. Germline CDR1 is MNHEY and CDR2 is SVGEGT. The CDR3 sequence is 21 residues long. With V trimmed by 4 bases and J by 0 bases, 18 bases remained unmatched. The CDR3 protein is CASSSAWIRDRGTYSNQPQHF. Written as DNA, the CDR3 is TGTGCCAGCAGTTCAGCTTGGATACGGGACAGGGGAACTTATAGCAATCAGCCCCAGCATTTT.